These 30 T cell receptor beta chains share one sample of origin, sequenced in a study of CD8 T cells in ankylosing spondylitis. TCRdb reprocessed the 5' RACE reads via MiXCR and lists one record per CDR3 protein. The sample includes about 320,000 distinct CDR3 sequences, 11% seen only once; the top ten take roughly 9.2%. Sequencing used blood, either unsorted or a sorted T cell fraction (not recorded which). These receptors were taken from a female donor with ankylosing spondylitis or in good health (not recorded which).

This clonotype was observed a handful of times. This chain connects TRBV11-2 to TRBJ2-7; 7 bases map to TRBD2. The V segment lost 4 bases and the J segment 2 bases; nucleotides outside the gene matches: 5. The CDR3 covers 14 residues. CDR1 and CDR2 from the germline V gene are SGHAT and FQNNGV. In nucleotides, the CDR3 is TGTGCCAGCAGCTCTAACCGGGGGGCCTACGAGCAGTACTTC. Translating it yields CASSSNRGAYEQYF.

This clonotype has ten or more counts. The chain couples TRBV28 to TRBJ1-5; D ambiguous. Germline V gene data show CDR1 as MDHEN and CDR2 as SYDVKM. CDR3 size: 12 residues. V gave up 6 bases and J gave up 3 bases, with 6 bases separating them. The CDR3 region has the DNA TGTGCCAGCAGAGGAACCAATCAGCCCCAGCATTTT. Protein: CASRGTNQPQHF.

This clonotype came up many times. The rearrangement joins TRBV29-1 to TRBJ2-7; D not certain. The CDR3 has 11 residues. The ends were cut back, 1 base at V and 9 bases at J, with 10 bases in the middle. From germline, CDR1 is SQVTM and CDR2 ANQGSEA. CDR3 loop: CSVEGGFGQYF. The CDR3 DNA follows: TGCAGCGTTGAAGGGGGATTTGGGCAGTACTTC.

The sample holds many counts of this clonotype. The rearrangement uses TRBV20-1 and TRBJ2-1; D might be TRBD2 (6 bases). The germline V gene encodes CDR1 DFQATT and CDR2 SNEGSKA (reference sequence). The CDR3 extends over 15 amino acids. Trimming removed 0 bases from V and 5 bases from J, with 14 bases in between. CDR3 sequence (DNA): TGCAGTGCTAGAGATCCTCGCGGGACCAACAATGAGCAGTTCTTC. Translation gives CSARDPRGTNNEQFF.

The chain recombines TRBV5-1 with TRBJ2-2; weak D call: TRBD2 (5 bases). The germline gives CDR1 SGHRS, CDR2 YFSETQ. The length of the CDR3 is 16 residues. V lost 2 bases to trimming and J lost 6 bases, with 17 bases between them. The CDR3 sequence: CASSFPRGKISGELFF. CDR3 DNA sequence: TGCGCCAGCAGCTTTCCCCGGGGAAAAATCTCCGGGGAGCTGTTTTTT.

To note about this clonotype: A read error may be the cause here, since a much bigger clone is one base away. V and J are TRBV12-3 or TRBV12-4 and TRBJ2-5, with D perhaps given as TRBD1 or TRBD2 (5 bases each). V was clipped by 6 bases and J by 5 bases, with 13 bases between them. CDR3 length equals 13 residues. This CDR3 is CASRYGARETQYF. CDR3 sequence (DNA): TGTGCCAGCAGATACGGGGCCAGGGAGACCCAGTACTTC.

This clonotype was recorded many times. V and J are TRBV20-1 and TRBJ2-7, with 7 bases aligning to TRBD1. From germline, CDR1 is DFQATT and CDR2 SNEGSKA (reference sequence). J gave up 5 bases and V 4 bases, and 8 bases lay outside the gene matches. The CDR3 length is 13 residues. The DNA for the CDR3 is TGCAGTGCTACCACTGACAGGGCCCACGAGCAGTACTTC. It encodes CSATTDRAHEQYF.

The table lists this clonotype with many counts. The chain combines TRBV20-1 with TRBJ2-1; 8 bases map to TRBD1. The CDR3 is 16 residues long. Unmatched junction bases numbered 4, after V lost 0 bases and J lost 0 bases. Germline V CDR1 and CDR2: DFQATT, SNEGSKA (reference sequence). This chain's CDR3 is CSARDRTGRSYNEQFF. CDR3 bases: TGCAGTGCTAGAGATAGGACAGGGCGCTCCTACAATGAGCAGTTCTTC.

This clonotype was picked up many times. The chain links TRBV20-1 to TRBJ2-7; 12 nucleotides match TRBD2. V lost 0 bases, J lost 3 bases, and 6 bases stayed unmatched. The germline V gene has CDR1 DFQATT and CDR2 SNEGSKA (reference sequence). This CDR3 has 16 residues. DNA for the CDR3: TGCAGTGCTAGAGATCGGCGACTAGCGGGAGTCTACGAGCAGTACTTC. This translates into CSARDRRLAGVYEQYF.

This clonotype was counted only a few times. In DNA, the CDR3 is TGTGCCAGCAGTCTTGGTAATCCCGAACCTCATTCACCCCTCCACTTT. It specifies CASSLGNPEPHSPLHF. This rearrangement joins TRBV5-5 to TRBJ1-6; unclear D gene. The CDR3 is 16 amino acids. Per germline, CDR1 SGHKS and CDR2 YYEKEE (reference sequence). Trimming pared 5 bases from V and 8 bases from J, leaving 20 bases between.

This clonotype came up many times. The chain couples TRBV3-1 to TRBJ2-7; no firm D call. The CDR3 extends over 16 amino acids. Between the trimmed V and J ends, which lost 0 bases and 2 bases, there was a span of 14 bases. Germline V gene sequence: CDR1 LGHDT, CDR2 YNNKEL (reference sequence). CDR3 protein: CASSQELSGPPYEQYF. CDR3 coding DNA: TGTGCCAGCAGCCAAGAATTGTCGGGCCCACCCTACGAGCAGTACTTC.

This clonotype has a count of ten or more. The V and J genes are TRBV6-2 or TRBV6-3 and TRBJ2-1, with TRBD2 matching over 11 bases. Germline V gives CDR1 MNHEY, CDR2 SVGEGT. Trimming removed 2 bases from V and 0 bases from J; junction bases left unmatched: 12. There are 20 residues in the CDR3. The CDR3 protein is CASSYNGPSGGLSSYNEQFF. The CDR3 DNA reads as TGTGCCAGCAGTTACAATGGTCCTAGCGGGGGGCTGAGCTCCTACAATGAGCAGTTCTTC.

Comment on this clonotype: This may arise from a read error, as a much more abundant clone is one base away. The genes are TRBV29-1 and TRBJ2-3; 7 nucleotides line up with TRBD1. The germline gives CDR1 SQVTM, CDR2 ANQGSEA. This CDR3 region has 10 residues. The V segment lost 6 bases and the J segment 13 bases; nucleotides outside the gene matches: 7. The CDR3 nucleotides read TGCAGCGTGGCGGACAGGACTGAGTATTTT. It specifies CSVADRTEYF.

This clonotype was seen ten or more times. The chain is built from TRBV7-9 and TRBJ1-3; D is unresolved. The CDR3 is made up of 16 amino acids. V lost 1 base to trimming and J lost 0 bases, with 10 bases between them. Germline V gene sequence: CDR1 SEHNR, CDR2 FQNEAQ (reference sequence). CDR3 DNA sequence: TGTGCCAGCAGCTTAGTAGGACGGAGCTCTGGAAACACCATATATTTT. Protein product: CASSLVGRSSGNTIYF.

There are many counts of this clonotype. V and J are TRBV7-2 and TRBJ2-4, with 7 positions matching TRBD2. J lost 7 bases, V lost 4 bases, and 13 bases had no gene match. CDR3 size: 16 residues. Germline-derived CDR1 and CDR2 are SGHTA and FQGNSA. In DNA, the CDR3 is TGTGCCAGCAGCTCAAGAGTGACTAGCAGTGGCAACATTCAGTACTTC. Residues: CASSSRVTSSGNIQYF.

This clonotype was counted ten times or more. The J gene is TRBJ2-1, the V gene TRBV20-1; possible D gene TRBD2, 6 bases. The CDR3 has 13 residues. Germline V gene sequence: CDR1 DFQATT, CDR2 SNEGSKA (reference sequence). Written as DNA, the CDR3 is TGCTCTGTAGGGACTCCGACATCCAATGAGCAGTTCTTC. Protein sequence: CSVGTPTSNEQFF.

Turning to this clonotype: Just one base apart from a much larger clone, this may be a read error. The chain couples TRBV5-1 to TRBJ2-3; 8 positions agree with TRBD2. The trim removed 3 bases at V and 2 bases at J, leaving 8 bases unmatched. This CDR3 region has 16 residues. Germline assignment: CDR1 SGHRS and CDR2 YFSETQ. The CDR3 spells CASSSGLASVTDTQYF. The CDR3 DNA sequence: TGCGCCAGCAGCTCTGGACTAGCTTCTGTCACAGATACGCAGTATTTT. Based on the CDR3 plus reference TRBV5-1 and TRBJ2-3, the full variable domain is KAGVTQTPRYLIKTRGQQVTLSCSPISGHRSVSWYQQTPGQGLQFLFEYFSETQRNKGNFPGRFSGRQFSNSRSEMNVSTLELGDSALYLCASSSGLASVTDTQYFGPGTRLTVL.

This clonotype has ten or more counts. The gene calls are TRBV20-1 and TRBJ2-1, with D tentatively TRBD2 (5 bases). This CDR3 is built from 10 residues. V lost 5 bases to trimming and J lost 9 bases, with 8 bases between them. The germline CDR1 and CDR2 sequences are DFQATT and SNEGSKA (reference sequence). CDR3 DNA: TGCAGTGCTGCTGAGGGTGAGCAGTTCTTC. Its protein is CSAAEGEQFF.

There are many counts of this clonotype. CDR3 sequence reads: CASSLWSAYEQYF. The CDR3 coding sequence is TGTGCCAGCAGTTTATGGTCAGCCTACGAGCAGTACTTC. The chain recombines TRBV28 with TRBJ2-7; D gene uncertain. Germline assignment: CDR1 MDHEN and CDR2 SYDVKM. Trimming took 0 bases from V and 2 from J, leaving 5 bases between them. The CDR3 is 13 residues long.

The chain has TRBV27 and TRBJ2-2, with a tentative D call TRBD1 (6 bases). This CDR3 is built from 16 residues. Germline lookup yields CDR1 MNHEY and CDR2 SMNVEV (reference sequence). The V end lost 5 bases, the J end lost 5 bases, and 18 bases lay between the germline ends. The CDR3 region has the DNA TGTGCCAGCAGTCCTTTAGGGGACATAGGGACCGGGGAGCTGTTTTTT. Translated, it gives CASSPLGDIGTGELFF.

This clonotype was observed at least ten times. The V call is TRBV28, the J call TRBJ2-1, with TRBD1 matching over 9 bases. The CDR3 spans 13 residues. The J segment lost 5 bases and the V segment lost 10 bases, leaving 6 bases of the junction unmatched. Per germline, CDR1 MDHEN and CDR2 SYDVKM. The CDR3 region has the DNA TGTGCCATCCGGGACAGGGTTAACAATGAGCAGTTCTTC. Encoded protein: CAIRDRVNNEQFF.

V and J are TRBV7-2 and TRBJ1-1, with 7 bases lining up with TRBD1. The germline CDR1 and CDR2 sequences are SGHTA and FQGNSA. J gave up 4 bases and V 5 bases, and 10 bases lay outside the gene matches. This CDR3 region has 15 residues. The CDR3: CASSPRDREATEAFF. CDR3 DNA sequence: TGTGCCAGCAGCCCCAGAGACAGGGAGGCCACTGAAGCTTTCTTT.

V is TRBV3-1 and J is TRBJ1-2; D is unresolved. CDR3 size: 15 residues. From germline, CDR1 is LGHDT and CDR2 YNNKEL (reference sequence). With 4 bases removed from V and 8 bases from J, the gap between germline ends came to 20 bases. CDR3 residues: CASSPVAGLMGGYTF. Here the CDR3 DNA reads TGTGCCAGCAGCCCCGTGGCAGGCCTTATGGGAGGCTACACCTTC.

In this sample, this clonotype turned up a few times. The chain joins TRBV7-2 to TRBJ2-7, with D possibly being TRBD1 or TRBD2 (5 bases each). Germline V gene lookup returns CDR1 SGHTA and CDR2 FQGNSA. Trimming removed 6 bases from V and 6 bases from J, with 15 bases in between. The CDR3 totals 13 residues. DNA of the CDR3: TGTGCCAGCAGTTCCCGGGGCGCAGGCGAGCAGTACTTC. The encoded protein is CASSSRGAGEQYF.

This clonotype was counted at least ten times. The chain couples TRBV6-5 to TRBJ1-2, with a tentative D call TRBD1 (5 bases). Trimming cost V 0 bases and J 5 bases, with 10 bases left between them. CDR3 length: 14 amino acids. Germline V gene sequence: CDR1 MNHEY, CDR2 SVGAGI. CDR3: CASSYSNRRYGYTF. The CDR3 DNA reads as TGTGCCAGCAGTTACTCGAACAGGAGATATGGCTACACCTTC.

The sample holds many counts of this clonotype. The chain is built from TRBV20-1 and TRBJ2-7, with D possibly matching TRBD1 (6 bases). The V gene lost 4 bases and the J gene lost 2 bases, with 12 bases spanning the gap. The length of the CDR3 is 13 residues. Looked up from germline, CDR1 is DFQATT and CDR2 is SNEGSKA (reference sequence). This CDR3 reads CSATQGPPYEQYF. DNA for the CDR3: TGCAGTGCTACACAGGGACCTCCCTACGAGCAGTACTTC.

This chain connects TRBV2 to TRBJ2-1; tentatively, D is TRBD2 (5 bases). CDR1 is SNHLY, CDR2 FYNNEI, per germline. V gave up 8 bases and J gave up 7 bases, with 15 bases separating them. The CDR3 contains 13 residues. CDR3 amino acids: CASLGNRRNEQFF. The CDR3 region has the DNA TGTGCCAGCCTCGGGAACAGAAGGAATGAGCAGTTCTTC.

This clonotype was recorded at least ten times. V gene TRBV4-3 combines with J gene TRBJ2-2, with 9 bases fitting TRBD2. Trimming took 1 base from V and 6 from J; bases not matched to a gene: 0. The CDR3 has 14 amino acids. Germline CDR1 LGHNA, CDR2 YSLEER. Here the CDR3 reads CASSQGTSAGELFF. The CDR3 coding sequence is TGCGCCAGCAGCCAAGGGACTAGCGCCGGGGAGCTGTTTTTT.

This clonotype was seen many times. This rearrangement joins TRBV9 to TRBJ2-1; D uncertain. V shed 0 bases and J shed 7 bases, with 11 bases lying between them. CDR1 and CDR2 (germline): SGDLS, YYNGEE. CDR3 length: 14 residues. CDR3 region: CASSVVNLGNEQFF. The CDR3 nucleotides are TGTGCCAGCAGCGTAGTAAACCTAGGTAATGAGCAGTTCTTC.

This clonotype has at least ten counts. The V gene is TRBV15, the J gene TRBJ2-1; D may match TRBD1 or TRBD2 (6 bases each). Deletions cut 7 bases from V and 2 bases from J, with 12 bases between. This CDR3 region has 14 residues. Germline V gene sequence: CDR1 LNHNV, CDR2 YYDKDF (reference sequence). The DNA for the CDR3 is TGTGCCACCACTGAGGGGGGAGCCTACAATGAGCAGTTCTTC. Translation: CATTEGGAYNEQFF.